The 27 T cell receptor beta chains below all came from one sample that was sequenced in a study of vaccination and CD4 T cells after COVID-19. Treatment meaning: roughly nine-day PBMC culture with coronavirus spike peptide pools or control peptides (ViraFEST assay). For these TCRs, the target antigens are not known. Cultured CD4+ T cells had their DNA profiled by the Oncomine TCR Beta short-read assay. TCRdb ran MiXCR on the PCR reads and lists one entry per CDR3 protein. Among 17,000 or so distinct CDR3 sequences listed, around two fifths were seen once. Source: CD4+ T cells from blood, cultured in vitro, taken before SARS-CoV-2 vaccination. These receptors all stem from a human donor who had recovered from COVID-19.

The chain joins TRBV27 to TRBJ2-3, with 9 bases identical to TRBD2. Germline CDR1 and CDR2: MNHEY and SMNVEV (reference sequence). The ends lost 4 bases at V and 0 bases at J; junction bases unmatched: 5. The CDR3 consists of 16 residues. CDR3 coding DNA: TGTGCCAGCAGTTCCCCTAGCGGGGCTAGCACAGATACGCAGTATTTT. Translating gives CASSSPSGASTDTQYF.

This clonotype occurred a few times. V gene TRBV11-3 combines with J gene TRBJ1-6, with unresolved D. V lost 3 bases to trimming and J lost 8 bases, with 8 bases between them. This CDR3 region has 13 residues. CDR1 and CDR2 from the germline V gene are SGHNT and YENEEA. CDR3 in DNA: TGTGCCAGCAGCTTGGCCTTCGATTCACCCCTCCACTTT. Translating it yields CASSLAFDSPLHF.

This clonotype was detected once. In nucleotides, the CDR3 is TGTGCCAGCGCCCCGGGGGGGGGGGACAATGAGCAGTTCTTC. Its protein is CASAPGGGDNEQFF. V is TRBV11-3 and J is TRBJ2-1; 8 positions agree with TRBD2. The CDR3 consists of 14 residues. J gave up 5 bases and V 8 bases, and 8 bases lay outside the gene matches. Germline V gene sequence: CDR1 SGHNT, CDR2 YENEEA. The full variable domain, completed using reference TRBV11-3 and TRBJ2-1, is EAGVVQSPRYKIIEKKQPVAFWCNPISGHNTLYWYLQNLGQGPELLIRYENEEAVDDSQLPKDRFSAERLKGVDSTLKIQPAELGDSAVYLCASAPGGGDNEQFFGPGTRLTVL.

This clonotype was observed a single time. This chain connects TRBV7-9 to TRBJ1-1, with TRBD1 identical over 8 bases. The CDR3 is 14 residues long. V was pared by 5 bases and J by 5 bases, with 7 bases of the junction left unmatched. Germline-derived CDR1 and CDR2 are SEHNR and FQNEAQ (reference sequence). CDR3 in amino acids: CASSEDRGFTEAFF. For the CDR3, the DNA is TGTGCCAGCAGCGAAGACAGGGGTTTTACTGAAGCTTTCTTT.

The rearrangement links TRBV7-6 to TRBJ1-2; the match to TRBD1 covers 12 bases. Germline V gene sequence: CDR1 SGHVS, CDR2 FNYEAQ. The ends lost 4 bases at V and 7 bases at J; junction bases unmatched: 7. This CDR3 is built from 15 residues. CDR3 loop: CASSSSGTGGSGYTF. Here the CDR3 DNA reads TGTGCCAGCAGCTCTTCCGGGACAGGGGGCTCTGGCTACACCTTC.

This clonotype showed up just a few times. This chain joins TRBV6-1 and TRBJ1-6; TRBD1 is a possible D gene (6 bases). The ends were cut back, 5 bases at V and 8 bases at J, with 10 bases in the middle. Germline loops: CDR1 MNHNS, CDR2 SASEGT. This CDR3 region has 13 residues. The DNA for the CDR3 is TGTGCCAGCAGTAGGACAGCAGATTCACCCCTCCACTTT. Encoded protein: CASSRTADSPLHF.

This clonotype has more than one count but fewer than ten. The J gene is TRBJ1-1, the V gene TRBV7-2, with D hard to call. The germline V gene encodes CDR1 SGHTA and CDR2 FQGNSA. The CDR3 sequence is 13 residues long. V lost 3 bases, J lost 11 bases, and 16 bases lay in between. CDR3 DNA: TGTGCCAGCAGCTTGTCTCCTCGCCAAGTGGCTTTCTTT. Its translation: CASSLSPRQVAFF.

The V gene is TRBV6-1, the J gene TRBJ1-3, with D unresolved. This CDR3 is built from 15 residues. Germline V gene data show CDR1 as MNHNS and CDR2 as SASEGT. V gave up 4 bases and J gave up 0 bases, with 10 bases separating them. The CDR3 DNA sequence: TGTGCCAGCAGTGGCAGTACGAGCTCTGGAAACACCATATATTTT. Translated: CASSGSTSSGNTIYF.

The CDR3 DNA reads TGTGCCAGCAGCGCCCGTTCCGGGAAAGCGGGAAACACCATATATTTT. It codes for CASSARSGKAGNTIYF. The genes are TRBV7-9 and TRBJ1-3, with no clear D. CDR1 is SEHNR, CDR2 FQNEAQ, per germline (reference sequence). The CDR3 covers 16 residues. Trimming cost V 5 bases and J 4 bases, with 18 bases left between them.

This clonotype has only a few counts. The chain links TRBV20-1 to TRBJ1-1; D is perhaps TRBD1 (6 bases). The CDR3 spans 14 residues. The V end lost 6 bases, the J end lost 1 base, and 15 bases lay between the germline ends. Germline CDR1 and CDR2: DFQATT and SNEGSKA (reference sequence). The CDR3 loop is CSARRLQGNTEAFF. The CDR3, as DNA: TGCAGTGCCCGACGACTACAGGGGAACACTGAAGCTTTCTTT.

The genes are TRBV20-1 and TRBJ2-3; TRBD2 matches 10 bases. This CDR3 is 15 amino acids long. The junction had 7 bases not matched to a gene; V was cut back by 3 bases and J by 4 bases. Germline values: CDR1 DFQATT, CDR2 SNEGSKA (reference sequence). The DNA of the CDR3 is TGCAGTGCTAGGCGCGTAGCGGGGGGCGCAGATACGCAGTATTTT. It codes for CSARRVAGGADTQYF.

The J gene is TRBJ1-2, the V gene TRBV19; TRBD1 agrees at 7 bases. The V gene's germline CDR1 is LNHDA and CDR2 SQIVND (reference sequence). The CDR3 loop spans 14 amino acids. The trim removed 0 bases at V and 8 bases at J, leaving 6 bases unmatched. This chain's CDR3 is CASSIDPGQRGYTF. Written as DNA, the CDR3 is TGTGCCAGTAGTATAGATCCGGGACAGAGGGGCTACACCTTC.

V gene TRBV6-2 or TRBV6-3 combines with J gene TRBJ1-1, with 8 bases fitting TRBD1. The CDR3 has 15 amino acids. Trimming removed 5 bases from V and 5 bases from J; junction bases left unmatched: 10. CDR1 MNHEY and CDR2 SVGEGT come from the germline V gene. CDR3 loop: CASSEPGQVGTEAFF. In DNA, the CDR3 is TGTGCCAGCAGTGAACCGGGACAGGTTGGGACTGAAGCTTTCTTT.

The chain joins TRBV6-2 or TRBV6-3 to TRBJ1-4, with 12 bases identical to TRBD1. CDR3 length: 18 amino acids. Losses at the gene ends were 8 bases for V and 7 bases for J; bases not matched to a gene: 17. Per germline, CDR1 MNHEY and CDR2 SVGEGT. The CDR3: CASGRLPGQGASPEKLFF. The CDR3 nucleotides are TGTGCCAGCGGCCGACTACCGGGACAGGGGGCGAGTCCTGAAAAACTGTTTTTT.

There are a few counts of this clonotype. The chain is built from TRBV7-9 and TRBJ2-7; 9 nucleotides match TRBD1. After removal of 5 bases from V and 6 bases from J, the junction contained 11 bases not matched to a gene. The CDR3 runs to 15 residues. The germline V gene has CDR1 SEHNR and CDR2 FQNEAQ (reference sequence). CDR3 region: CASSPVRDRVGEQYF. The CDR3 DNA follows: TGTGCCAGCAGCCCCGTCAGGGACAGGGTAGGCGAGCAGTACTTC. The variable domain in full, with the rest retrieved from reference TRBV7-9 and TRBJ2-7, is DTGVSQNPRHKITKRGQNVTFRCDPISEHNRLYWYRQTLGQGPEFLTYFQNEAQLEKSRLLSDRFSAERPKGSFSTLEIQRTEQGDSAMYLCASSPVRDRVGEQYFGPGTRLTVT.

V gene TRBV7-3 combines with J gene TRBJ2-5, with D tentatively TRBD2 (5 bases). Looked up from germline, CDR1 is SGHTA and CDR2 is FQGTGA. Trimming took off 3 bases at V and 7 bases at J, with 9 bases between the two ends. CDR3 length: 12 amino acids. CDR3: CASSFGEGTQYF. The CDR3 DNA reads as TGTGCCAGCAGCTTCGGTGAGGGGACCCAGTACTTC.

This clonotype was observed a handful of times. The rearrangement uses TRBV7-9 and TRBJ1-1; 9 nucleotides match TRBD1. Unmatched junction bases numbered 6, after V lost 4 bases and J lost 0 bases. Germline V gives CDR1 SEHNR, CDR2 FQNEAQ (reference sequence). The CDR3 contains 16 residues. CDR3 in amino acids: CASSSKTGGLNTEAFF. In nucleotides, the CDR3 is TGTGCCAGCAGCTCTAAGACAGGGGGATTGAACACTGAAGCTTTCTTT. The variable domain in full, completed from reference TRBV7-9 and TRBJ1-1, reads DTGVSQNPRHKITKRGQNVTFRCDPISEHNRLYWYRQTLGQGPEFLTYFQNEAQLEKSRLLSDRFSAERPKGSFSTLEIQRTEQGDSAMYLCASSSKTGGLNTEAFFGQGTRLTVV.

In this sample, this clonotype is medium-sized. This chain joins TRBV20-1 and TRBJ1-2, with a weak D call TRBD1 (5 bases). The V and J ends lost 2 bases and 5 bases respectively, with 15 bases between them. The CDR3 totals 14 residues. Germline assignment: CDR1 DFQATT and CDR2 SNEGSKA (reference sequence). The CDR3 protein is CSARKTGTRYGYTF. The CDR3 coding sequence is TGCAGTGCTAGAAAGACCGGGACGAGGTATGGCTACACCTTC.

This clonotype was detected only a few times. The chain combines TRBV7-2 with TRBJ1-6; perhaps TRBD1 as D (6 bases). Germline V gene data show CDR1 as SGHTA and CDR2 as FQGNSA. The germline V and J ends were trimmed by 5 bases and 5 bases, with 13 bases remaining between them. The CDR3 is 15 amino acids. This CDR3 reads CASSPRGRDNSPLHF. CDR3 DNA: TGTGCCAGCAGCCCCAGGGGTCGGGATAATTCACCCCTCCACTTT.

This rearrangement joins TRBV23-1 to TRBJ2-1, with 8 bases lining up with TRBD1. TRBV23-1 is annotated as an ORF whose role is uncertain. This CDR3 is 16 amino acids long. The junction had 10 bases not matched to a gene; V was cut back by 2 bases and J by 7 bases. The CDR3 sequence: CASSQVQGAMGNEQFF. The DNA for the CDR3 is TGCGCCAGCAGTCAAGTTCAGGGGGCGATGGGTAATGAGCAGTTCTTC.

This clonotype was seen a few times. V is TRBV7-2 and J is TRBJ2-3, with D possibly TRBD2 on 6 matching bases. This CDR3 contains 15 residues. Per germline, CDR1 SGHTA and CDR2 FQGNSA. Trimming removed 5 bases from V and 6 bases from J, with 18 bases in between. The CDR3 DNA is TGTGCCAGCAGCACCGTCGGCGGGGAGTGGGATACGCAGTATTTT. Translated, it gives CASSTVGGEWDTQYF.

This chain connects TRBV19 to TRBJ1-1; no clear D. CDR1 and CDR2 from the germline V gene are LNHDA and SQIVND (reference sequence). The CDR3 covers 14 residues. V lost 4 bases to trimming and J lost 0 bases, with 9 bases between them. The CDR3: CASSTTTVNTEAFF. CDR3 nucleotides: TGTGCCAGTAGTACTACGACCGTGAACACTGAAGCTTTCTTT.

CDR3 region: CASSSHLYGYTF. CDR3 in DNA: TGTGCCAGCAGCTCGCATCTCTATGGCTACACCTTC. V usage is TRBV5-6 and J usage is TRBJ1-2, with unresolved D. The CDR3 has 12 residues. Trimming pared 3 bases from V and 4 bases from J, leaving 7 bases between. Per germline, CDR1 SGHDT and CDR2 YYEEEE.

The V call is TRBV6-2 or TRBV6-3, the J call TRBJ2-3; D possibly corresponds to TRBD1 (5 bases). The CDR3 is 14 residues long. The V gene lost 2 bases and the J gene lost 6 bases, with 12 bases spanning the gap. Germline V CDR1 and CDR2: MNHEY, SVGEGT. CDR3 region: CASSYGRDSDTQYF. CDR3 DNA: TGTGCCAGCAGTTACGGCAGGGATTCGGATACGCAGTATTTT.

This clonotype was found a few times. The V and J genes are TRBV7-6 and TRBJ1-1, with 7 bases aligning to TRBD1. Germline lookup yields CDR1 SGHVS and CDR2 FNYEAQ. This CDR3 has 13 amino acids. With V trimmed by 6 bases and J by 3 bases, 4 bases remained unmatched. The CDR3 coding sequence is TGTGCCAGCAGATACAGGGGAGACACTGAAGCTTTCTTT. Translating gives CASRYRGDTEAFF.

This clonotype was counted only a few times. In DNA, the CDR3 is TGTGCCAGCAGTGACTATTCCCAGGGGACGAACTATGGCTACACCTTC. As protein: CASSDYSQGTNYGYTF. This chain links TRBV6-1 with TRBJ1-2, with D possibly matching TRBD1 (6 bases). V dropped 3 bases and J dropped 2 bases, with 16 bases sitting between them. The CDR3 is made up of 16 amino acids. Germline V gene lookup returns CDR1 MNHNS and CDR2 SASEGT.

This chain joins TRBV6-2 or TRBV6-3 and TRBJ1-1, with D possibly matching TRBD1 (5 bases). Germline V CDR1 and CDR2: MNHEY, SVGEGT. The CDR3 spans 12 residues. V lost 0 bases and J 11 bases, leaving 10 bases between the germline ends. The CDR3 DNA follows: TGTGCCAGCAGTTACTCAATAGGGGACGCTTTCTTT. Translated, it gives CASSYSIGDAFF.